One and the same sample provided the 8 T cell receptor beta chains below, sequenced in a study of Ad26.COV2.S vaccination and SARS-CoV-2 variants. Clones were sequenced by immunoSEQ multiplex PCR, and TCRdb holds only the in-frame ones, with some missing. Of 400,000 to 500,000 clones detected, roughly 90% appear once; the ten largest clones hold less than 4%. Treatment described: about 20 received Ad26.COV2.S at low or high dose, single or two shots; roughly 5 received placebo; per-sample allocation not given. The study sampled participants on day 63 after the first vaccine or placebo injection. Source: peripheral blood, taken in a trial of Ad26.COV2.S vaccine versus placebo. The origin of the receptors is a person between 18 and 60 years old who received the Ad26.COV2.S COVID-19 vaccine or a placebo.

The V gene is TRBV7-9, the J gene TRBJ2-1, with a weak D call TRBD2 (5 bases). Trimming took 5 bases from V and 10 from J, leaving 12 bases between them. This CDR3 spans 12 amino acids. Germline values: CDR1 SEHNR, CDR2 FQNEAQ (reference sequence). The CDR3 DNA follows: TGTGCCAGCAGCGGAACCGGGATCGAGCAGTTCTTC. This codes for CASSGTGIEQFF.

This clone was picked up one time. An end of the junction differs from the germline gene, which may be a read error. The J gene is TRBJ1-6, the V gene TRBV19, with D unresolved. The CDR3 sequence is 16 residues long. Germline V CDR1 and CDR2: LNHDA, SQIVND (reference sequence). CDR3 residues: CASSLDLGENNSPLHF. Written as DNA, the CDR3 is TGTGCCAGTAGTCTAGACCTCGGGGAAAACAATTCACCCCTCCACTTT.

The rearrangement links TRBV9 to TRBJ1-1; TRBD1 is a possible D gene (6 bases). The CDR3 sequence is 13 residues long. V lost 1 base, J lost 5 bases, and 9 bases lay in between. Per germline, CDR1 SGDLS and CDR2 YYNGEE. DNA for the CDR3: TGTGCCAGCAGCGTACGACAGGAAACTGAAGCTTTCTTT. As protein: CASSVRQETEAFF.

The chain is built from TRBV28 and TRBJ1-2; 8 positions match TRBD1. This CDR3 has 14 amino acids. Germline assignment: CDR1 MDHEN and CDR2 SYDVKM. V lost 5 bases and J lost 8; bases outside the gene matches: 10. CDR3 region: CASSNHTGGGGYTF. Here the CDR3 DNA reads TGTGCCAGCAGTAACCATACAGGGGGAGGAGGCTACACCTTC.

This chain connects TRBV7-2 to TRBJ1-1; D unresolved. This CDR3 has 13 residues. CDR1 and CDR2 (germline): SGHTA, FQGNSA. The V end lost 1 base, the J end lost 2 bases, and 5 bases lay between the germline ends. CDR3 in amino acids: CASSLGANTEAFF. Written as DNA, the CDR3 is TGTGCCAGCAGCTTAGGAGCCAACACTGAAGCTTTCTTT.

The genes are TRBV10-2 and TRBJ2-7; D unclear. This CDR3 has 11 amino acids. Germline CDR1 WSHSY, CDR2 SAAADI. V was trimmed by 10 bases and J by 1 base, leaving 8 bases between them. The CDR3: CATSDSYEQYF. The CDR3 coding sequence is TGCGCCACCTCCGATTCCTACGAGCAGTACTTC.

The rearrangement links TRBV19 to TRBJ2-1, with D possibly matching TRBD2 (6 bases). V was cut by 4 bases and J by 4 bases, with 8 bases left in between. CDR3 size: 13 residues. CDR1 and CDR2 from the germline V gene are LNHDA and SQIVND (reference sequence). CDR3 in amino acids: CASSKTSYNEQFF. The CDR3 region has the DNA TGTGCCAGTAGTAAGACTAGTTACAATGAGCAGTTCTTC.

The rearrangement uses TRBV7-2 and TRBJ2-2, with 8 bases aligning to TRBD1. The V gene's germline CDR1 is SGHTA and CDR2 FQGNSA. The CDR3 is made up of 17 amino acids. V gave up 5 bases and J gave up 1 base; unmatched junction bases: 9. CDR3 loop: CASSTRDRLLNTGELFF. The DNA of the CDR3 is TGTGCCAGCAGCACCCGGGACAGGTTATTGAACACCGGGGAGCTGTTTTTT.